Below, 13 T cell receptor beta chains from the same sample are listed, as sequenced in a study of T cell clusters in autoimmune cytopenias. Multiplex touch-down PCR amplified TRB using TRB-A and TRB-B pools in one tube. TCRdb re-analyzed the multiplex PCR reads; it lists each CDR3 protein once, without DNA. This table lists about 4,000 distinct CDR3 sequences. TRB amplification used 250 ng of peripheral blood genomic DNA. The sample also formed part of further work on T cell repertoires in aging, cancer and after chemotherapy.

Sequenced: peripheral blood. The origin of the receptors is a human donor in good health.

The rearrangement joins TRBV19 to TRBJ2-7; absent DNA, TCRdb's TRBD1 call cannot be checked. The CDR3 totals 13 residues. Germline V gene sequence: CDR1 LNHDA, CDR2 SQIVND (reference sequence). The CDR3 here is CASSLQGNYEQYF.

The chain joins TRBV6-6 to TRBJ2-7; TCRdb reports TRBD1, a call that lacks DNA to check it against. CDR1 and CDR2 (germline): MNHNY, SVGAGI (reference sequence). The CDR3 is 11 amino acids. Here the CDR3 reads CASRQGSEQYF.

This chain connects TRBV7-6 to TRBJ2-7; the TRBD1 assignment by TCRdb is unverifiable without DNA. There are 16 residues in the CDR3. Germline V CDR1 and CDR2: SGHVS, FNYEAQ. CDR3: CASSFSPGPVAYEQYF.

The chain uses TRBV4-3 and TRBJ2-2; the TRBD1 assignment by TCRdb is unverifiable without DNA. Looked up from germline, CDR1 is LGHNA and CDR2 is YSLEER. This CDR3 spans 15 amino acids. The CDR3 here is CASSQGPGDAGELFF.

Measured by frequency, this clonotype is medium-sized. The chain is built from TRBV19 and TRBJ2-5. The CDR3 spans 11 residues. Germline V CDR1 and CDR2: LNHDA, SQIVND (reference sequence). The CDR3 region is CASSNGGTQYF.

The CDR3 sequence is CAWNGVTTDTQYF. The J gene is TRBJ2-3, the V gene TRBV30. In germline, CDR1 is GTSNPN, CDR2 SVGIG (reference sequence). This CDR3 has 13 residues.

The V call is TRBV6-1, the J call TRBJ1-5; lacking DNA, the TRBD1 call made by TCRdb goes unchecked. The CDR3 has 13 residues. Germline V lookup: CDR1 MNHNS, CDR2 SASEGT. The CDR3 loop is CASRRQRNQPQHF.

V and J are TRBV12-3 or TRBV12-4 and TRBJ2-5; TCRdb's D call of TRBD1 is untestable without DNA. The CDR3 extends over 15 amino acids. CDR3 sequence: CASNPTGIGTETQYF.

The V gene is TRBV5-6, the J gene TRBJ2-7; TCRdb reports TRBD1, a call that lacks DNA to check it against. The CDR3 has 15 amino acids. The germline gives CDR1 SGHDT, CDR2 YYEEEE. The CDR3 loop reads CASRYAGTGGAEQYF.

This rearrangement joins TRBV18 to TRBJ2-1; TCRdb's D call, TRBD2, is unchecked because there is no DNA. The CDR3 length is 16 residues. The germline V gene encodes CDR1 KGHSH and CDR2 LQKENI. The CDR3 region is CASLYAGGSSYNEQFF.

V and J are TRBV15 and TRBJ1-1. Germline CDR1 and CDR2: LNHNV and YYDKDF (reference sequence). This CDR3 is built from 14 residues. CDR3 amino acids: CATIGDSGRSEAFF.

According to its frequency, this clonotype is medium-sized. This chain uses TRBV15 with TRBJ2-6; TCRdb designates TRBD1, a call that cannot be tested without DNA. CDR3 length equals 15 residues. CDR1 and CDR2 from the germline V gene are LNHNV and YYDKDF (reference sequence). CDR3 region: CATSVGRTGANVLTF.

This chain's CDR3 is CATSSWPPGELFF. The chain recombines TRBV6-2 or TRBV6-3 with TRBJ2-2; checking the TCRdb D call of TRBD1 is not possible without DNA. The germline V gene encodes CDR1 MNHEY and CDR2 SVGEGT. CDR3 size: 13 residues.